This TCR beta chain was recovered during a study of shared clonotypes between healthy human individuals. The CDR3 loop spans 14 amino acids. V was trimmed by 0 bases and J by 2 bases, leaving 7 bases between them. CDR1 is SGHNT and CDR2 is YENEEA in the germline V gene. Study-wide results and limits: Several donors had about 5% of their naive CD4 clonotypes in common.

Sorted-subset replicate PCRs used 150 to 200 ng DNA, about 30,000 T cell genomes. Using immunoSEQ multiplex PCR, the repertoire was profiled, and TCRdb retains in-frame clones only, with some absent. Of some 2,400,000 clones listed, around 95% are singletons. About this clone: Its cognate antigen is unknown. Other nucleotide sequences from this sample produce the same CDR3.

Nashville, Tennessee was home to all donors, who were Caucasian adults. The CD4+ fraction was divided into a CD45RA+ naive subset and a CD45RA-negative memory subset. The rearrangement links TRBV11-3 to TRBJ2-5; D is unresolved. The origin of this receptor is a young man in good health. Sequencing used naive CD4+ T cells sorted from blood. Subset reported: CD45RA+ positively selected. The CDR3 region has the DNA TGTGCCAGCAGCTTAGATGGGCCTCAAGAGACCCAGTACTTC. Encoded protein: CASSLDGPQETQYF.